This T cell receptor (beta chain) was captured in a study of CD8 T cells in ankylosing spondylitis. Study outcomes and limitations: Disease-linked clones bore a CD8+ phenotype, appearing relatively rarely in peripheral blood. For ankylosing spondylitis blood, a TCR beta motif of about 8 highly homologous variants appeared characteristic. Earlier studies detected some motif variants in reactive arthritis synovial fluid and blood. The authors reported significant enrichment of disease-linked clones in matched ankylosing spondylitis synovial fluid.

This CDR3 has 15 amino acids. Trimming removed 1 base from V and 5 bases from J; junction bases left unmatched: 6. Germline V gene lookup returns CDR1 SGHTA and CDR2 FQGNSA. One entry per CDR3 protein, called by TCRdb with MiXCR from the 5' RACE reads. This table holds approximately 300,000 distinct CDR3 sequences, around 8% found once. A word on this clonotype: The antigen is not known.

The sequencing input was blood, either unsorted or a sorted T cell fraction (not recorded which). The source is a male donor with ankylosing spondylitis. V is TRBV7-2 and J is TRBJ2-5, with 8 bases lining up with TRBD2. CDR3 sequence (DNA): TGTGCCAGCAGCTTAGTGGCCGGGAGGGAGGAGACCCAGTACTTC. Amino acids: CASSLVAGREETQYF.